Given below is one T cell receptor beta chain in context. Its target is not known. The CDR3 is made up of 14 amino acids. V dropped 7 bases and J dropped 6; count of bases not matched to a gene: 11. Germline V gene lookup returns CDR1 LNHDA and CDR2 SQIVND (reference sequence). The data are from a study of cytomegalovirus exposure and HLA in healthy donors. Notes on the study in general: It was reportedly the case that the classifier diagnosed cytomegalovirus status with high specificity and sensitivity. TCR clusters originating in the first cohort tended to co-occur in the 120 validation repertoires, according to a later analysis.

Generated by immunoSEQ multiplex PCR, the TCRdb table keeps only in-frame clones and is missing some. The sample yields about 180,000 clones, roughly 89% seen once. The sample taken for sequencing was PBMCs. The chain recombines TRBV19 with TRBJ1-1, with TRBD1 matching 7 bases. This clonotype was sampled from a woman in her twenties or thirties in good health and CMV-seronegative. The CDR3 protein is CASNPGQQFSEAFF. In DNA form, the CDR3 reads TGTGCCAGTAACCCGGGACAGCAATTTTCTGAAGCTTTCTTT.